This T cell receptor beta chain appears in the sequencing data of a study of shared clonotypes between healthy human individuals (dated by TCRdb to the early 2020s). A note on the overall study: The cohort included a few men and a couple of women between 18 and 49 years of age. Libraries were prepared and TCR repertoires were sequenced by different laboratories using diverse techniques, in order to increase sequencing depth and limit assay-specific biases. Between about 0.9 and 10 billion PBMCs per donor were obtained by leukapheresis. The study deeply sequenced blood TCR repertoires of five healthy adults to estimate repertoire size and the extent of clonotype sharing between individuals. For each donor, three plates each were used for CD4 naive and CD4 memory, two plates were used for CD8 naive, and one plate was used for CD8 memory.

TCR CDR3 regions were amplified from genomic DNA by multiplex PCR using the deep immunoSEQ assay. Extracted genomic DNA from each cell subset was spread evenly across all wells of several immunoSEQ 96-well plates, with each plate serving as a replicate. For sorted subsets, about 200 ng genomic DNA, equal to some 28,000 T cell genomes, was loaded into each replicate PCR. The purified libraries were quantified using a Qubit 3.0 fluorometer, sized with a Bioanalyzer 2100, and then quantified again using the KAPA Library Quantification kit. Every immunoSEQ 96-well plate was sequenced on a dedicated single-read 150-cycle Illumina NextSeq 550 flow cell. As for the original processing: Because only junctional sequences without quality scores were contained in the immunoSEQ output, filtering matching that applied to full-length reads could not be performed. Sequences were annotated with PyIR, a Python wrapper for IgBLAST v1.9, and V/J genes and CDR3 were assigned using IMGT germline references. Reads were filtered out if the reads had weak V/J assignments (E-value above 1e-6), no CDR3, stop codons, out-of-frame junctions, or ambiguous translated residues. A V3J clonotype was defined by an identical inferred V gene, J gene, and CDR3 amino acid sequence. Percentage overlap between repertoires was computed as shared unique clonotypes divided by the size of the smaller repertoire. RTK rarefaction, the Chao1 estimator, and Recon v2.1 estimates of unobserved clonotypes were used to assess repertoire richness. For all TCRbeta clonotypes obtained by the gDNA method from a few donors, generation probabilities were computed with OLGA. TCRdb obtained this table from immuneACCESS and retained in-frame rearrangements with V and J assigned. These tables miss some clones; where compared with another copy, unresolved V genes account for less than half of the shortfall, and the remainder is unexplained. V and J calls and clone size come straight from that table; D and trimming were deduced from the DNA. This sample lists about 770,000 clones; 55% to 75% were detected once. The leading ten clones occupy less than 2% of the sample.

Turning to this clone: Its specific antigen is unknown. The record has no base qualities; no much larger clone is one base away.

The donors were healthy, HIV-negative adults with no recently reported acute infections or vaccinations. Every donor was a Caucasian adult residing in Nashville, Tennessee, USA. CD4+ T cells were enriched through magnetic negative selection, after which naive cells were positively selected on CD45RA and the remaining negative fraction served as the memory subset. Blood was obtained by leukapheresis, after which PBMCs were separated by Ficoll-Histopaque density gradient centrifugation and cryopreserved in liquid nitrogen vapor phase. Analytical flow cytometry was used to check the purity and quantity of every magnetically sorted T cell population. Genomic DNA was isolated from every sorted fraction and measured by UV absorbance on a Nanodrop 2000c. CDR1 SNHLY and CDR2 FYNNEI were looked up in the germline V gene. The junction carries 9 bases between V and J, which are trimmed by 5 bases and 2 bases respectively. From the cysteine up to the phenylalanine, the CDR3 has a length of 13 residues. The DNA shown is the 39-base CDR3, in frame from base 1.

The study at large found these results: Based on pairwise subsampling, the degree of clonotype sharing among donors was expected to be affected by sequencing depth. Compared with non-shared clonotypes, clonotypes shared by all four sorted-subset donors had higher generation probabilities. Incomplete sequencing was indicated by rarefaction of sorted-subset datasets, despite the large sequencing depth. The small number of donors limited the genetic and exposure-history diversity represented. Only blood was sampled, and tissue TCR repertoires likely differ from those in blood. When four donors were compared, the shared fraction of clonotypes was roughly 5% for naive CD4, approximately 3.3% for naive CD8, 2% to 2.5% for memory CD4, and around 0.4% for memory CD8. Naive subsets generally had larger estimated clonotype richness than memory subsets did.

The receptor was isolated from a woman in her thirties in good health. The sample comprised memory CD4+ T cells sorted from blood. The sample's cell subset or site label is to be understood as: CD45RA-negative fraction. The sequence is built from TRBV2 and TRBJ1-1; there is no confident call for the D gene. The CDR3 here reads CASSKQINTEAFF. The nucleotide sequence is TGTGCCAGCAGTAAACAGATCAACACTGAAGCTTTCTTT.